The clone carrying this T cell receptor (beta chain) was seen more than once but under ten times. TCRdb reprocessed the 5' RACE reads via MiXCR and lists one record per CDR3 protein. The sample records 380,000 or so distinct CDR3 sequences, roughly 13% being singletons. This record belongs to a study of T-cell memory formation after mild COVID-19. CDR1 is SGHRS and CDR2 is YFSETQ in the germline V gene. V lost 4 bases to trimming and J lost 7 bases, with 20 bases between them. The CDR3 contains 15 residues. Sequencing was done on a sample of PBMCs or a T cell subset sorted from them (not recorded which). The source of this sequence is a man between 18 and 35 years old who had mild COVID-19 (a few samples of this study predate the infection). Cell type and time point are not known. The chain uses TRBV5-1 and TRBJ1-2; the D is unclear. In DNA form, the CDR3 reads TGCGCCAGCAGCGCCGACGGCATTTGGGTTTCTGGCTACACCTTC. As protein: CASSADGIWVSGYTF.